A selection of T cell receptor beta chains follows, all from one sample in a study of graft-versus-host responses after intestinal transplantation. Libraries were prepared by immunoSEQ multiplex PCR; TCRdb keeps only in-frame clonotypes and omits some of them. The sample includes roughly 20,000 clones, approximately 70% seen only once; the top ten take 8%. Sequences were derived from ileum tissue, sampled roughly 3 weeks after intestinal transplant. Every receptor here comes from a human patient who received an intestinal transplant, so some T cells may come from the graft donor. CDR3s include the opening cysteine and the closing phenylalanine or tryptophan. Each record gives: CDR3 length, clone size, D gene, J gene, V gene, CDR3 DNA, CDR3 protein. D genes are given only for firm matches. Only some rows state a clone size, as once, few, many or a class for expanded clones.

>15|NA|NA|TRBJ2-2|TRBV6-6
TGTGCCAGCAGCCTAGCCTACGCCAGCACCGGGGAGCTGTTTTTT
CASSLAYASTGELFF
>18|NA|NA|TRBJ2-7|TRBV21-1
TGTGCCAGCAGCAAAGTGGGTCTACTAGCGCTAAGGGTCTACGAGCAGTACTTC
CASSKVGLLALRVYEQYF
>11|NA|NA|TRBJ1-1|TRBV20-1
TGCAGTGCCCGATGGCAGAATGAAGCTTTCTTT
CSARWQNEAFF
>15|NA|TRBD2|TRBJ2-1|TRBV7-8
TGTGCCAGCAGCTTAGTGAGCGGGGGGGCCTCTGAGCAGTTCTTC
CASSLVSGGASEQFF
>12|few|TRBD1|TRBJ2-7|TRBV6-6
TGTGCCAGCAGCCGACAGGGGTACGAGCAGTACTTC
CASSRQGYEQYF
>15|NA|TRBD2|TRBJ2-1|TRBV19
TGTGCCAGTAGTATAGATCGCGGGGGGGCCAATGAGCAGTTCTTC
CASSIDRGGANEQFF
>13|NA|NA|TRBJ1-6|TRBV2
TGTGCCAGCAGTGTTGGAGGCCCTTCACCCCTCCACTTT
CASSVGGPSPLHF
>15|few|NA|TRBJ1-2|TRBV27
TGTGCCAGCAGTTTGACAGCCTTTGGGTCATATGGCTACACCTTC
CASSLTAFGSYGYTF
>13|NA|NA|TRBJ2-7|TRBV27
TGTGCCAGCAGTTTAGGGCTTCGGTACGAGCAGTACTTC
CASSLGLRYEQYF
>13|few|NA|TRBJ2-7|TRBV30
TGTGCCTGGTCGGGTTACGGGGCCTACGAGCAGTACTTC
CAWSGYGAYEQYF
>12|NA|NA|TRBJ2-7|TRBV30
TGTGCCTGGGGTACGGGGTACTACGAGCAGTACTTC
CAWGTGYYEQYF
>15|NA|TRBD2|TRBJ2-5|TRBV30
TGTGCCTGGAGCCTTAGCGGGGGATTCTTAGAGACCCAGTACTTC
CAWSLSGGFLETQYF
>13|NA|TRBD1|TRBJ1-4|TRBV30
TGTGCCTGGGACGGGACAGGAGCTGAAAAACTGTTTTTT
CAWDGTGAEKLFF
>16|NA|NA|TRBJ2-3|TRBV9
TGTGCCAGCAGCGTACCGGACACCCCTAGCACAGATACGCAGTATTTT
CASSVPDTPSTDTQYF
>17|few|TRBD1|TRBJ1-3|TRBV4-1
TGCGCCAGCAGCCGTAAAAACCGGGACAGAAATGGAAACACCATATATTTT
CASSRKNRDRNGNTIYF
>12|NA|NA|TRBJ2-1|TRBV6-6
TGTGCCAGCAGTTACTCGGCAGTTGAGCAGTTCTTC
CASSYSAVEQFF
>13|NA|NA|TRBJ2-2|TRBV9
TGTGCCAGCAGCGTAGCGTCCACCGGGGAGCTGTTTTTT
CASSVASTGELFF
>16|NA|NA|TRBJ1-5|TRBV7-9
TGTGCCAGCAGCTTATATGGACGGGGTAGCAATCAGCCCCAGCATTTT
CASSLYGRGSNQPQHF
>14|NA|NA|TRBJ1-2|TRBV6-5
TGTGCCAGCAGTTACGGGCCCTACGGCTATGGCTACACCTTC
CASSYGPYGYGYTF
>14|NA|NA|TRBJ1-5|TRBV7-9
TGTGCCAGCAGCTTCCTGGACAGTCCTCAGCCCCAGCATTTT
CASSFLDSPQPQHF
>15|NA|TRBD1|TRBJ2-5|TRBV5-1
TGCGCCAGCAGCAGACACAGGGGGACCAAAGAGACCCAGTACTTC
CASSRHRGTKETQYF
>17|NA|TRBD1|TRBJ2-1|TRBV9
TGTGCCAGCAGCGTAGCTTTCGGGACAGGGGTTAACAATGAGCAGTTCTTC
CASSVAFGTGVNNEQFF
>16|NA|TRBD2|TRBJ2-7|TRBV4-2
TGTGCCAGCAGCCAGGAGAGTCTAGCGGGGAGCTACGAGCAGTACTTC
CASSQESLAGSYEQYF
>15|NA|TRBD1|TRBJ1-5|TRBV28
TGTGCCAGCAGTTCGATACAGGGGAGGAATCAGCCCCAGCATTTT
CASSSIQGRNQPQHF
>18|NA|TRBD2|TRBJ2-2|TRBV4-3
TGCGCCAGCAGCCAAGTATATATCCTAGCGGAGAACACCGGGGAGCTGTTTTTT
CASSQVYILAENTGELFF
>15|NA|TRBD2|TRBJ2-7|TRBV9
TGTGCCAGCAGCGTAGGCGGGGGGGTCTCCTACGAGCAGTACTTC
CASSVGGGVSYEQYF
>12|NA|TRBD1|TRBJ1-5|TRBV19
TGTGCCACTGGACAGGGTGATGGGCCCCAGCATTTT
CATGQGDGPQHF
>18|NA|NA|TRBJ2-2|TRBV7-7
TGTGCCAGCAGCTTAAGTCCATTTCGGGAGAGAGGTAGCGGGGAGCTGTTTTTT
CASSLSPFRERGSGELFF
>13|medium-sized|NA|TRBJ1-6|TRBV4-1
TGCGCCAGCAGCCCCCGGACATTCTCACCCCTCCACTTT
CASSPRTFSPLHF
>17|NA|TRBD2|TRBJ2-3|TRBV10-2
TGCGCCAGCAAAGGGGTAGGACTAGCGGGACACACAGATACGCAGTATTTT
CASKGVGLAGHTDTQYF
>14|NA|NA|TRBJ1-1|TRBV19
TGTGCCAGTAAGGTTCGAGGGGGGAACACTGAAGCTTTCTTT
CASKVRGGNTEAFF
>22|NA|NA|TRBJ1-2|TRBV7-3
TGTGCCAGCAGCTTATGGATAGGGAGGGGTCGAGTCCTCGAAAAGGCAAAACTAGCCTACACCTTC
CASSLWIGRGRVLEKAKLAYTF
>13|NA|NA|TRBJ2-1|TRBV5-1
TGCGCCAGCAGCTTGTACGGGGACAATGAGCAGTTCTTC
CASSLYGDNEQFF
>12|NA|NA|TRBJ2-3|TRBV27
TGTGCCAGCAGTCCTATGGGCGTCTCGCAGTATTTT
CASSPMGVSQYF
>15|NA|NA|TRBJ1-5|TRBV14
TGTGCCAGCAGCCAAGATCGGTATGAGAACCAGCCCCAGCATTTT
CASSQDRYENQPQHF
>15|NA|NA|TRBJ1-4|TRBV6-6
TGTGCCAGCAGTTACCCTGGGGGCGTGAGTGAAAAACTGTTTTTT
CASSYPGGVSEKLFF
>16|NA|TRBD1|TRBJ2-3|TRBV5-4
TGTGCCAGCAGCCCCCGGAGACAGGGGAGCACAGATACGCAGTATTTT
CASSPRRQGSTDTQYF
>16|NA|NA|TRBJ2-7|TRBV6-6
TGTGCCAGCAGTTACTTTTGGCTAGCGAGCTCCTACGAGCAGTACTTC
CASSYFWLASSYEQYF
>15|NA|TRBD1|TRBJ2-7|TRBV6-1
TGTGCCACAGGATTAGTGGGGACAGGGTCTTACGAGCAGTACTTC
CATGLVGTGSYEQYF
>17|NA|NA|TRBJ2-3|TRBV5-1
TGCGCCAGCAGCTTACAGAAAGGACCAGGGGGAGGTAATACGCAGTATTTT
CASSLQKGPGGGNTQYF
>15|NA|TRBD2|TRBJ2-2|TRBV5-1
TGCGCCAGCAGCTTTAGCGGGAGAGATACCGGGGAGCTGTTTTTT
CASSFSGRDTGELFF
>16|NA|TRBD1|TRBJ2-1|TRBV28
TGTGCCAGCATCGGCCCGGGACAGGGAACCCACAATGAGCAGTTCTTC
CASIGPGQGTHNEQFF
>11|few|TRBD1|TRBJ1-1|TRBV6-6
TGTGCCACAGACAGGGTTACTGAAGCTTTCTTT
CATDRVTEAFF
>16|NA|TRBD1|TRBJ1-4|TRBV18
TGTGCCAGCTCACAGGGACAGTGGGGTACTAATGAAAAACTGTTTTTT
CASSQGQWGTNEKLFF
>12|NA|NA|TRBJ2-7|TRBV13
TGTGCCAGCAGCTTCGAGCCCTACGAGCAGTACTTC
CASSFEPYEQYF
>15|NA|NA|TRBJ2-3|TRBV7-9
TGTGCCAGCAGCTTACGGCGGGGTACCACAGATACGCAGTATTTT
CASSLRRGTTDTQYF
>12|NA|NA|TRBJ2-7|TRBV11-2
TGTGCCAGCAGCTTAGCAGGGTTCGAGCAGTACTTC
CASSLAGFEQYF
>14|medium-sized|TRBD1|TRBJ1-5|TRBV6-5
TGTGCCAGCAGTCAGGGGACAGGGTATCAGCCCCAGCATTTT
CASSQGTGYQPQHF
>16|NA|NA|TRBJ2-1|TRBV27
TGTGCCAGCAGTTTATCGTGGGGCATCTCCTACAATGAGCAGTTCTTC
CASSLSWGISYNEQFF
>15|NA|TRBD1|TRBJ2-7|TRBV18
TGTGCCAGCTCACCACTTAGGACAGGGTGGTACGAGCAGTACTTC
CASSPLRTGWYEQYF
>15|few|TRBD1|TRBJ2-7|TRBV19
TGTGCCAGTAGTATTGGCAGGGGGCGAGGGTACGAGCAGTACTTC
CASSIGRGRGYEQYF
>14|few|NA|TRBJ1-3|TRBV6-5
TGTGCCAGCAGTGCTGGGGCTAGTGGAAACACCATATATTTT
CASSAGASGNTIYF
>16|once|TRBD1|TRBJ2-7|TRBV4-2
TGTGCCAGCAGCCAAGCCCAGGGGGACAGCTCCTACGAGCAGTACTTC
CASSQAQGDSSYEQYF
>13|NA|TRBD1|TRBJ1-2|TRBV7-8
TGTGCCAGCAGCTTAGGACAGGGAGACGGCTACACCTTC
CASSLGQGDGYTF